The present TCR beta chain was sequenced within a study of early T cells in non-severe SARS-CoV-2 infection. Looking at the study overall: Sequencing targeted bulk RNA from unsorted whole blood, leaving chains unpaired. Findings of the study overall: VDJdb matches were skewed toward anti-spike CD8 T cell responses.

CDR3 length: 14 amino acids. The germline V and J ends were trimmed by 0 bases and 6 bases, with 10 bases remaining between them. Germline V gene lookup returns CDR1 KGHSH and CDR2 LQKENI. Individual cDNA molecules carried attached unique molecular identifiers. TCRdb independently ran MiXCR on the 5' RACE reads; one entry per CDR3 protein. The sample holds under 35,000 distinct CDR3 sequences; roughly 4.9% are singletons and the top ten take approximately 3.5%. Of note for this clonotype: Its specificity is unknown.

The receptor was isolated from an adult who was a healthcare worker with PCR-confirmed SARS-CoV-2 infection or an uninfected control (not recorded which). The chain couples TRBV18 to TRBJ2-3; D might be TRBD1 or TRBD2, each matching 6 bases. Sequencing used whole blood. CDR3 protein: CASSPPGGRDTQYF. The CDR3 DNA reads TGTGCCAGCTCACCACCAGGGGGGCGTGATACGCAGTATTTT.